The clone carrying this T cell receptor (beta chain) was observed at least ten times. Its cognate antigen is unknown. Researchers amplified the TCR beta CDR3 regions from RNA transcripts. HTBI primers were employed in a first-round RT-PCR of the TCR CDR3. TCRdb processed the multiplex PCR reads anew with MiXCR; each CDR3 protein has one entry. The data show 600,000 to 650,000 distinct CDR3 sequences, roughly 17% seen once. These data belong to a study of T cells in Graves' hyperthyroidism and ophthalmopathy. The ends were cut back, 4 bases at V and 10 bases at J, with 14 bases in the middle. Germline CDR1 SGHRS, CDR2 YFSETQ. This CDR3 is built from 13 residues. Whole-study results and caveats: Model predictions of ophthalmopathy came a median around 6.5 months before onset. Appearing also in blood were most of the thyroid clonotypes expanded above 0.001.

Input material: blood. The receptor was derived from a woman aged 25 to 39 with Graves' hyperthyroidism. The chain couples TRBV5-1 to TRBJ1-4; no firm D call. CDR3 amino acids: CASSLEVGAKLFF. CDR3 nucleotide sequence: TGCGCCAGCAGCCTGGAGGTGGGCGCAAAACTGTTTTTT.